The clone carrying this TCR beta chain has only a few counts. The antigen remains unidentified. The sample is drawn from a study of blood T cells in healthy people across ages. Each sample used at least 6 million PBMCs. Per sample, at least 5 micrograms of total RNA were extracted. Study findings and constraints: The lack of PBMC sorting stopped any conclusive naive versus antigen-experienced comparison.

V lost 2 bases and J lost 10, with 9 bases in between. The CDR3 has 13 residues. Germline V gives CDR1 SGHAT, CDR2 FQDESV (reference sequence). The authors ran a second PCR of roughly 6 to 11 cycles using a sample-barcoded 5' primer and a J-beta primer mix. TCRdb called the 5' RACE reads again in MiXCR, with one record for every CDR3 protein. Among about 800,000 distinct CDR3 sequences, 25% were seen once, and the ten largest hold under 4%. These data are also associated with another study on T cells of mothers and their children. That source reports: The donor cohort consisted of three healthy Caucasian mothers and their six children.

This receptor was identified in a boy younger than 18 in good health. This chain connects TRBV11-1 to TRBJ1-6, with unresolved D. Specimen: blood. DNA for the CDR3: TGTGCCAGCAGCTTAACCCTCCTGTCACCCCTCCACTTT. Translating gives CASSLTLLSPLHF.